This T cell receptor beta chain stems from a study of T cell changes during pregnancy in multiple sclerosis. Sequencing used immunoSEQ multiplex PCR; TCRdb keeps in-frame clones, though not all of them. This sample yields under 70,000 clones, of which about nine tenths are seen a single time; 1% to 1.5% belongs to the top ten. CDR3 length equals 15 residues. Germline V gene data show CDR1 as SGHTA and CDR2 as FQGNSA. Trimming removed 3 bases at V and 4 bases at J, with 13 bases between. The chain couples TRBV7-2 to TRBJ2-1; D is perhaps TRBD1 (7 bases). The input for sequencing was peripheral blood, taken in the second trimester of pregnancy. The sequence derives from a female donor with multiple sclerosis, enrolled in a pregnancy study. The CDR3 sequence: CASSFAGGWYNEQFF. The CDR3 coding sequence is TGTGCCAGCAGCTTCGCAGGGGGGTGGTACAATGAGCAGTTCTTC. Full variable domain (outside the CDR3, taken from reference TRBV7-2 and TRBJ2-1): GAGVSQSPSNKVTEKGKDVELRCDPISGHTALYWYRQSLGQGLEFLIYFQGNSAPDKSGLPSDRFSAERTGGSVSTLTIQRTQQEDSAVYLCASSFAGGWYNEQFFGPGTRLTVL.